Listed below are T cell receptor beta chains from one sample, sequenced in a study of shared clonotypes between healthy human individuals. Here immunoSEQ multiplex PCR was the method, and the copy in TCRdb shows in-frame clones only, minus some. This table has about 490,000 clones, about 82% appearing once. Sequencing input: PBMCs. The source is a woman between 40 and 50 years old in good health. Some clones in this sample may be carry-over from other donors' samples. Both conserved end residues are part of each CDR3. Each record gives: CDR3 DNA, CDR3 protein, clone size, J gene, D gene, V gene. A D gene is named only where the DNA matches it firmly. Clone size is not always given. Where it is, it says once, few, many or a class for expanded clones.

CDR3 DNA: TGTGCCAGCAGTGTCCAGGGGAATACTGAAGCTTTCTTT; CDR3 protein: CASSVQGNTEAFF; clone size: -; J gene: TRBJ1-1; D gene: -; V gene: TRBV2
CDR3 DNA: TGTGCCAGCTCACCACCGGGGTACCTATACGAGCAGTACTTC; CDR3 protein: CASSPPGYLYEQYF; clone size: -; J gene: TRBJ2-7; D gene: -; V gene: TRBV18
CDR3 DNA: TGTGCCAGCAGCCCACACGGGGGAGCGGGAGGGCCCTACAATGAGCAGTTCTTC; CDR3 protein: CASSPHGGAGGPYNEQFF; clone size: -; J gene: TRBJ2-1; D gene: TRBD2; V gene: TRBV7-8
CDR3 DNA: TGCGCCAGCAGCCTAACCCCCGGGACAGGGACGGCGATCGCCAATGAGCAGTTCTTC; CDR3 protein: CASSLTPGTGTAIANEQFF; clone size: once; J gene: TRBJ2-1; D gene: TRBD1; V gene: TRBV5-1
CDR3 DNA: TGTGCCAGCTCACCCCCTGCCCTCCCAGGGGATGAAAAACTGTTTTTT; CDR3 protein: CASSPPALPGDEKLFF; clone size: -; J gene: TRBJ1-4; D gene: -; V gene: TRBV18
CDR3 DNA: TGTGCCAGTAGCCCTAGGAGCTATGGCTACACCTTC; CDR3 protein: CASSPRSYGYTF; clone size: -; J gene: TRBJ1-2; D gene: -; V gene: TRBV28
CDR3 DNA: TGTGCCAGCAGTGTTCTGACAGGGAACACTGAAGCTTTCTTT; CDR3 protein: CASSVLTGNTEAFF; clone size: once; J gene: TRBJ1-1; D gene: -; V gene: TRBV28
CDR3 DNA: TGCGCCAGCAGTGAGTCGGACCGGAGCTCCTACAATGAGCAGTTCTTC; CDR3 protein: CASSESDRSSYNEQFF; clone size: -; J gene: TRBJ2-1; D gene: -; V gene: TRBV10-2
CDR3 DNA: TGTGCCAGCAGCCCAGCTTCCACAGATACGCAGTATTTT; CDR3 protein: CASSPASTDTQYF; clone size: -; J gene: TRBJ2-3; D gene: -; V gene: TRBV7-2
CDR3 DNA: TGTGCCAGCAGCTTAGCGGCGGGGTTCGGCTACGAGCAGTACTTC; CDR3 protein: CASSLAAGFGYEQYF; clone size: -; J gene: TRBJ2-7; D gene: -; V gene: TRBV7-2
CDR3 DNA: TGTGCCAGCAGCCTATCGACTAGGGGACTCAATGAGCAGTTCTTC; CDR3 protein: CASSLSTRGLNEQFF; clone size: -; J gene: TRBJ2-1; D gene: -; V gene: TRBV2
CDR3 DNA: TGTGCCAGCAGCTCGAGGGAAAACGGTGGCTACACCTTC; CDR3 protein: CASSSRENGGYTF; clone size: few; J gene: TRBJ1-2; D gene: -; V gene: TRBV7-8
CDR3 DNA: TGTGCCAGCAGCTCCCTAGCGGTAAGCAATCAGCCCCAGCATTTT; CDR3 protein: CASSSLAVSNQPQHF; clone size: -; J gene: TRBJ1-5; D gene: -; V gene: TRBV5-6
CDR3 DNA: TGTGCCAGCTCTTCACCAGGCTTGGGTGAGCAGTTCTTC; CDR3 protein: CASSSPGLGEQFF; clone size: once; J gene: TRBJ2-1; D gene: -; V gene: TRBV6-5
CDR3 DNA: TGTGCCAGCAGTAGGGGACTAGCGGGAAACAATGAGCAGTTCTTC; CDR3 protein: CASSRGLAGNNEQFF; clone size: -; J gene: TRBJ2-1; D gene: TRBD2; V gene: TRBV6-5
CDR3 DNA: TGTGCCAGCAGCCGACCTCTTGGGACCTCCACCACACGGGGTGGCTACACCTTC; CDR3 protein: CASSRPLGTSTTRGGYTF; clone size: -; J gene: TRBJ1-2; D gene: -; V gene: TRBV7-9
CDR3 DNA: TGTGCCAGCAATTTAAGGGGCTCTGGGGCCAACGTCCTGACTTTC; CDR3 protein: CASNLRGSGANVLTF; clone size: -; J gene: TRBJ2-6; D gene: -; V gene: TRBV2
CDR3 DNA: TGTGCCAGCAGCGTGACCCACGGGGCTGAGCAGTTCTTC; CDR3 protein: CASSVTHGAEQFF; clone size: -; J gene: TRBJ2-1; D gene: -; V gene: TRBV11-2
CDR3 DNA: TGTGCCAGCAGCACCGGGGCTAAATACAATGAGCAGTTCTTC; CDR3 protein: CASSTGAKYNEQFF; clone size: -; J gene: TRBJ2-1; D gene: -; V gene: TRBV5-4
CDR3 DNA: TGTGCCAGCAGCGTAGCGGGAGGACACACAGATACGCAGTATTTT; CDR3 protein: CASSVAGGHTDTQYF; clone size: -; J gene: TRBJ2-3; D gene: TRBD2; V gene: TRBV28
CDR3 DNA: TGTGCCAGCAGTTTATACAGGGAAACCGAGCAGTTCTTC; CDR3 protein: CASSLYRETEQFF; clone size: many; J gene: TRBJ2-1; D gene: -; V gene: TRBV27
CDR3 DNA: TGCGCCAGCAGACAAGTTGGGAGGGGGGCTGAAGCTTTCTTT; CDR3 protein: CASRQVGRGAEAFF; clone size: -; J gene: TRBJ1-1; D gene: -; V gene: TRBV4-3
CDR3 DNA: TGTGCCAGCAGTTACGGGGGAGAGACCCAGTACTTC; CDR3 protein: CASSYGGETQYF; clone size: once; J gene: TRBJ2-5; D gene: -; V gene: TRBV6-5
CDR3 DNA: TGCGCCAGCAGCTCAACTGGACTAGCGGGAGACGAGCAGTACTTC; CDR3 protein: CASSSTGLAGDEQYF; clone size: -; J gene: TRBJ2-7; D gene: TRBD2; V gene: TRBV5-1
CDR3 DNA: TGTGCCAGCAGCTTAACTGGAGGCAGTTCGGGTGAGCAGTTCTTC; CDR3 protein: CASSLTGGSSGEQFF; clone size: -; J gene: TRBJ2-1; D gene: -; V gene: TRBV7-3
CDR3 DNA: TGTGCCAGCAGCCGGGACGGCAATGAGCAGTTCTTC; CDR3 protein: CASSRDGNEQFF; clone size: -; J gene: TRBJ2-1; D gene: -; V gene: TRBV28
CDR3 DNA: TGTGCCAGCAGCTTAGAAGCGGGACGAAACATTCAGTACTTC; CDR3 protein: CASSLEAGRNIQYF; clone size: -; J gene: TRBJ2-4; D gene: TRBD2; V gene: TRBV7-2
CDR3 DNA: TGCAGCGTTGAAGAGACTACCACAGATACGCAGTATTTT; CDR3 protein: CSVEETTTDTQYF; clone size: -; J gene: TRBJ2-3; D gene: -; V gene: TRBV29-1
CDR3 DNA: TGTGCCAGCACCCAATTACGTGGGGTCCAAGAGACCCAGTACTTC; CDR3 protein: CASTQLRGVQETQYF; clone size: -; J gene: TRBJ2-5; D gene: -; V gene: TRBV5-4
CDR3 DNA: TGTGCCAGCAGCCGATCGAACACCGGGGAGCTGTTTTTT; CDR3 protein: CASSRSNTGELFF; clone size: -; J gene: TRBJ2-2; D gene: -; V gene: TRBV28
CDR3 DNA: TGCGCCAGCAGCCAAGATGGGCTTGGAGAGACCCAGTACTTC; CDR3 protein: CASSQDGLGETQYF; clone size: -; J gene: TRBJ2-5; D gene: -; V gene: TRBV4-1
CDR3 DNA: TGCGCCAGCAGCCAAGTGGGACTAGTCTACAATGAGCAGTTCTTC; CDR3 protein: CASSQVGLVYNEQFF; clone size: -; J gene: TRBJ2-1; D gene: TRBD2; V gene: TRBV4-1
CDR3 DNA: TGTGCCAGCAGTCCACAGGGGGGCAGCACAGATACGCAGTATTTT; CDR3 protein: CASSPQGGSTDTQYF; clone size: -; J gene: TRBJ2-3; D gene: TRBD1; V gene: TRBV2
CDR3 DNA: TGTGCCAGCAGTACCGCGGGTACAGATACGCAGTATTTT; CDR3 protein: CASSTAGTDTQYF; clone size: -; J gene: TRBJ2-3; D gene: -; V gene: TRBV25-1
CDR3 DNA: TGCGCCAGCAGCCCCGGACTAGCGGGAGGCACAGATACGCAGTATTTT; CDR3 protein: CASSPGLAGGTDTQYF; clone size: -; J gene: TRBJ2-3; D gene: TRBD2; V gene: TRBV4-3
CDR3 DNA: TGTGCCAGCAGCGCCGAGCAGGCGATATCCTACGAGCAGTACTTC; CDR3 protein: CASSAEQAISYEQYF; clone size: -; J gene: TRBJ2-7; D gene: -; V gene: TRBV28
CDR3 DNA: TGTGCCAGCAGGATAGCGGGAGCCTGGGAGACCCAGTACTTC; CDR3 protein: CASRIAGAWETQYF; clone size: -; J gene: TRBJ2-5; D gene: TRBD2; V gene: TRBV6-6
CDR3 DNA: TGTGCCAGCAGCGGACTAGCGGGAGTCTCCTACAATGAGCAGTTCTTC; CDR3 protein: CASSGLAGVSYNEQFF; clone size: -; J gene: TRBJ2-1; D gene: TRBD2; V gene: TRBV5-6
CDR3 DNA: TGTGCCAGCAGGGACACGGGAGGCACTGAAGCTTTCTTT; CDR3 protein: CASRDTGGTEAFF; clone size: many; J gene: TRBJ1-1; D gene: -; V gene: TRBV6-1
CDR3 DNA: TGTGCCAGCAGCTCTCCTGGGACAGGGTCATGGGATACGCAGTATTTT; CDR3 protein: CASSSPGTGSWDTQYF; clone size: -; J gene: TRBJ2-3; D gene: TRBD1; V gene: TRBV11-3